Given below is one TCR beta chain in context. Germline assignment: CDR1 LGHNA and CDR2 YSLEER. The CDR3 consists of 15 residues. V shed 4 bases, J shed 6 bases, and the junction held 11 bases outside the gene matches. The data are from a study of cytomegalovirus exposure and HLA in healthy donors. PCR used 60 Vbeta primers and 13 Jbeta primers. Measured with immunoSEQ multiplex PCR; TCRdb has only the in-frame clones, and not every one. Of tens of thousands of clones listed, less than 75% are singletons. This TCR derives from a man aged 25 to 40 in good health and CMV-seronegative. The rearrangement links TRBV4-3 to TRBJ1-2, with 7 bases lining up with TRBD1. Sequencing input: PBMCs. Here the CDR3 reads CASSPYRGIMDGYTF. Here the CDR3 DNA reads TGCGCCAGCAGCCCGTACAGGGGAATAATGGATGGCTACACCTTC.